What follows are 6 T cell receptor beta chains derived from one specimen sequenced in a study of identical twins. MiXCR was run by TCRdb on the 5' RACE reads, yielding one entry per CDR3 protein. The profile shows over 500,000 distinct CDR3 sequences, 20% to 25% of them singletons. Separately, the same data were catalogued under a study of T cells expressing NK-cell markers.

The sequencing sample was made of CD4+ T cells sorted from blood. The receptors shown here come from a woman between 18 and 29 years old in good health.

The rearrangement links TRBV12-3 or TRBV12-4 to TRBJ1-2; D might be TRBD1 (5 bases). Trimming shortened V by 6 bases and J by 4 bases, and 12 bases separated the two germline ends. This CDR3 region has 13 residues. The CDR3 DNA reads TGTGCCAGCAGCCCCCGGGGGACCTATGGCTACACCTTC. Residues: CASSPRGTYGYTF.

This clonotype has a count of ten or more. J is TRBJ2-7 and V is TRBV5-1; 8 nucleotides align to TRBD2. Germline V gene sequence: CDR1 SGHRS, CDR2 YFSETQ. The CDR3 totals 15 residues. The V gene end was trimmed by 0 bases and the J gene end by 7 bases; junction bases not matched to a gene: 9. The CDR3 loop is CASSLEVAGTIEQYF. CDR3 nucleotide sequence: TGCGCCAGCAGCTTGGAGGTAGCGGGGACTATAGAGCAGTACTTC. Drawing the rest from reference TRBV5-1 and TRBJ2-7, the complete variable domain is KAGVTQTPRYLIKTRGQQVTLSCSPISGHRSVSWYQQTPGQGLQFLFEYFSETQRNKGNFPGRFSGRQFSNSRSEMNVSTLELGDSALYLCASSLEVAGTIEQYFGPGTRLTVT.

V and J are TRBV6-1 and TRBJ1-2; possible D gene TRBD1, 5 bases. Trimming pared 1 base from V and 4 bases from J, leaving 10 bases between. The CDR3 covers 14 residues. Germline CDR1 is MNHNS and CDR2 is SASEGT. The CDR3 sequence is CASSEVAGTYGYTF. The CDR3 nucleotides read TGTGCCAGCAGTGAAGTAGCAGGGACCTATGGCTACACCTTC.

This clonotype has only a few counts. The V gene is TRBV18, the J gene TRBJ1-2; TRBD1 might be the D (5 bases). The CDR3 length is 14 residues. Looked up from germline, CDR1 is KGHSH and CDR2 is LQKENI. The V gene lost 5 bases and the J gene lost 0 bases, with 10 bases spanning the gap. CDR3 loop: CASSTRQTNYGYTF. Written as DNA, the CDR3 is TGTGCCAGCTCAACGAGACAGACTAACTATGGCTACACCTTC.

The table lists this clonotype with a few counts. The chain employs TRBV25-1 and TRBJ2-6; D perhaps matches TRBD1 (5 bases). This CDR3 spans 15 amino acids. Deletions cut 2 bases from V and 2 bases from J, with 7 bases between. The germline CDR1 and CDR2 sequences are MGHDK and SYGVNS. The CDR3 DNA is TGTGCCAGCAGTGAAGCAGGGACTGGGGCCAACGTCCTGACTTTC. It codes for CASSEAGTGANVLTF.

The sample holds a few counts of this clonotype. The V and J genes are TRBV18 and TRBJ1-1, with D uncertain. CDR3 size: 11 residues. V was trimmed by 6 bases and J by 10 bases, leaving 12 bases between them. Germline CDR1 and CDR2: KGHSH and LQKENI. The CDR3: CASSTPWVAFF. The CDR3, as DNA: TGTGCCAGCTCCACACCATGGGTAGCTTTCTTT. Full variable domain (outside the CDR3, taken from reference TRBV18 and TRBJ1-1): NAGVMQNPRHLVRRRGQEARLRCSPMKGHSHVYWYRQLPEEGLKFMVYLQKENIIDESGMPKERFSAEFPKEGPSILRIQQVVRGDSAAYFCASSTPWVAFFGQGTRLTVV.